The rows below give T cell receptor beta chains drawn from one sample of a study of cytomegalovirus exposure and HLA in healthy donors. Sequencing was performed with immunoSEQ multiplex PCR; in TCRdb, only in-frame clones are kept and a portion is missing. The sample has approximately 160,000 clones; 68% are singletons. Material for sequencing was PBMCs. These TCRs come from a woman aged 40 to 55 in good health and CMV-seropositive. CDR3s include the opening cysteine and the closing phenylalanine or tryptophan. D genes are given only for firm matches. The size field is filled for only some rows; it gives once, few, many or a size class.

J gene | V gene | clone size | D gene | CDR3 protein | CDR3 DNA
TRBJ2-5 | TRBV18 | NA | TRBD1 | CASSPGSGTAQETQYF | TGTGCCAGCTCACCCGGCTCCGGGACAGCCCAAGAGACCCAGTACTTC
TRBJ1-1 | TRBV28 | NA | TRBD1 | CASSLGGAGGLNTEAFF | TGTGCCAGCAGTTTAGGGGGGGCAGGGGGCCTTAACACTGAAGCTTTCTTT
TRBJ1-2 | TRBV28 | NA | TRBD1 | CASRDRDGYGYTF | TGTGCCAGCCGGGACAGGGATGGCTATGGCTACACCTTC
TRBJ2-7 | TRBV28 | few | NA | CASNRYDVREQYF | TGTGCCAGCAATCGTTACGATGTTCGGGAGCAGTACTTC
TRBJ1-4 | TRBV7-9 | NA | TRBD1 | CASSTGTGVNEKLFF | TGTGCCAGCAGCACTGGGACAGGGGTTAACGAAAAACTGTTTTTT
TRBJ2-3 | TRBV9 | few | TRBD2 | CASSASGATDTQYF | TGTGCCAGCAGCGCAAGCGGGGCCACAGATACGCAGTATTTT
TRBJ2-3 | TRBV7-9 | few | TRBD2 | CASSLDYRLAGVSTDTQYF | TGTGCCAGCAGCTTAGATTATAGGCTAGCGGGAGTGTCTACAGATACGCAGTATTTT
TRBJ1-1 | TRBV5-4 | few | NA | CASSTPQGPEAFF | TGTGCCAGCAGCACCCCGCAGGGGCCTGAAGCTTTCTTT
TRBJ2-1 | TRBV5-1 | NA | NA | CASSPRTSSSYNEQFF | TGCGCCAGCAGCCCGCGAACCTCAAGCTCCTACAATGAGCAGTTCTTC
TRBJ2-5 | TRBV6-5 | NA | TRBD1 | CASSYGQGALSETQYF | TGTGCCAGCAGTTACGGACAGGGGGCATTGAGTGAGACCCAGTACTTC
TRBJ2-5 | TRBV7-9 | few | TRBD2 | CASTGLAGAETQYF | TGTGCCAGCACGGGACTAGCGGGGGCAGAGACCCAGTACTTC